This T cell receptor beta chain was identified in a study of monozygotic twins with inflammatory bowel disease. Whole-study findings and limits: For repertoire similarity, concordant twins did not differ from discordant twins, possibly because power was limited. Using the inverse Simpson index, IBD patients had lower TCRbeta diversity than healthy co-twins.

TCRdb re-called the 5' RACE reads and gives one entry per CDR3 protein, without DNA. Here the sample table reports over 130,000 distinct CDR3 sequences. Researchers collected around 2.7 ml of blood per donor. With regard to this clonotype: Its antigen remains unidentified.

The length of the CDR3 is 15 residues. The source material was blood. The chain combines TRBV12-3 or TRBV12-4 with TRBJ2-2. The source of this sequence is a human donor with ulcerative colitis or Crohn's disease, or a healthy co-twin of an affected twin (not recorded which). The CDR3 sequence is CASSLRRLDTGELFF.